This entry features one T cell receptor beta chain sequence. Its antigen is currently unknown. This sample is part of a study of cytomegalovirus exposure and HLA in healthy donors. Study-wide results and limits: Among immune exposure information, only CMV serostatus was available. A later analysis linked a missense variant in DCLRE1C to the trimming of TCR beta V and J genes. The study put around 180 TCR beta chains on its list as cytomegalovirus-associated. In most subjects, TCR beta sequences reportedly gave accurate predictions of HLA-A and HLA-B alleles.

PCR was performed using 60 Vbeta and 13 Jbeta primers. Assay: immunoSEQ multiplex PCR; the TCRdb copy retains only in-frame clones and omits some. Its table lists some 120,000 clones. Germline loops: CDR1 MRHNA, CDR2 SNTAGT. Between the trimmed V and J ends, which lost 3 bases and 6 bases, there was a span of 11 bases. The CDR3 consists of 13 residues. The sequence came from a man between 18 and 29 years old in good health and CMV-seronegative. What was sequenced was PBMCs. The rearrangement joins TRBV6-4 to TRBJ1-2; weak D call: TRBD1 (5 bases). The CDR3 DNA sequence: TGTGCCAGCAGTGAATCAGGGCGGAATGGCTACACCTTC. Its protein product is CASSESGRNGYTF.